Below, 7 T cell receptor beta chains from the same sample are listed, as sequenced in a study of T cell repertoires in cytomegalovirus infection. TCRdb processed the reads anew with MiXCR; each CDR3 protein has one entry. The sample yields roughly 760,000 distinct CDR3 sequences, about a third seen once. Sequenced: PBMCs. Source of these receptors: a human donor in good health (CMV status not recorded). Some clones in this sample may be carry-over from other donors' samples.

This clonotype came up a few times. V is TRBV12-3 or TRBV12-4 and J is TRBJ2-1; D possibly corresponds to TRBD2 (6 bases). This CDR3 region has 14 residues. The V end was cut by 3 bases, the J end by 1 base, with 7 bases between. The CDR3 bases are TGTGCCAGCAGTTTCGCGGGGTCCTACAATGAGCAGTTCTTC. This translates into CASSFAGSYNEQFF.

The table lists this clonotype with a few counts. This chain links TRBV27 with TRBJ1-4; 8 bases are shared with TRBD1. CDR3 size: 18 residues. Germline-derived CDR1 and CDR2 are MNHEY and SMNVEV (reference sequence). The junction had 19 bases not matched to a gene; V was cut back by 5 bases and J by 8 bases. The CDR3 reads CASSPLMPDRVALEKLFF. In DNA form, the CDR3 reads TGTGCCAGCAGTCCCCTTATGCCGGACAGGGTTGCGTTGGAAAAACTGTTTTTT.

The chain couples TRBV29-1 to TRBJ1-1; TRBD1 is a possible D gene (5 bases). The CDR3 has 13 residues. CDR1 is SQVTM and CDR2 is ANQGSEA in the germline V gene. V lost 6 bases and J lost 1, with 12 bases in between. The CDR3 region is CSVPRDSNTEAFF. Written as DNA, the CDR3 is TGCAGCGTACCCCGGGACTCGAACACTGAAGCTTTCTTT.

The gene calls are TRBV7-9 and TRBJ1-1; 7 bases align to TRBD1. The CDR3 totals 15 residues. Germline V gene lookup returns CDR1 SEHNR and CDR2 FQNEAQ (reference sequence). Trimming took 1 base from V and 8 from J; bases not matched to a gene: 10. Written as DNA, the CDR3 is TGTGCCAGCAGCTTAGGTATCATAAGGGGGCGGGAAGCTTTCTTT. It yields the protein CASSLGIIRGREAFF.

On this clonotype itself: An end of the junction differs from the germline gene, which may be a read error. The chain is built from TRBV7-8 and TRBJ2-1; maybe TRBD1 (5 bases). Germline assignment: CDR1 SGHVS and CDR2 FQNEAQ. This CDR3 comprises 16 residues. The CDR3 protein is CSSSADTGPRSREQFF. The DNA of the CDR3 is TGTTCCAGCAGCGCCGACACAGGTCCACGGAGTCGGGAGCAGTTCTTC.

At least ten counts were recorded for this clonotype. This rearrangement joins TRBV7-2 to TRBJ2-7; 12 nucleotides line up with TRBD2. Germline CDR1 SGHTA, CDR2 FQGNSA. V was clipped by 5 bases and J by 0 bases; unmatched bases: 5. The CDR3 is made up of 16 amino acids. CDR3 residues: CASSPQGLAGSYEQYF. The CDR3, as DNA: TGTGCCAGCAGCCCACAGGGACTAGCGGGCTCCTACGAGCAGTACTTC. The full variable domain, with the rest looked up from reference TRBV7-2 and TRBJ2-7, is GAGVSQSPSNKVTEKGKDVELRCDPISGHTALYWYRQSLGQGLEFLIYFQGNSAPDKSGLPSDRFSAERTGGSVSTLTIQRTQQEDSAVYLCASSPQGLAGSYEQYFGPGTRLTVT.

This clonotype has ten or more counts. This rearrangement joins TRBV7-6 to TRBJ2-3, with D possibly TRBD2 on 6 matching bases. The CDR3 has 14 residues. Trimming took 6 bases from V and 2 from J, leaving 12 bases between them. Germline lookup yields CDR1 SGHVS and CDR2 FNYEAQ. CDR3 sequence (DNA): TGTGCCAGCAGTAGCGGAGGGTACACAGATACGCAGTATTTT. Encoded protein: CASSSGGYTDTQYF.